Below, 27 T cell receptor beta chains from the same sample are listed, as sequenced in a study of early stage breast cancer tumors. The table came from immunoSEQ multiplex PCR; TCRdb's copy has only in-frame clones and leaves some out. The sample has about 51,000 clones; 78% are singletons. Specimen: blood. These receptors all stem from a person aged 35-49 years with breast cancer.

The chain couples TRBV18 to TRBJ1-3; the D is unclear. The CDR3 is 14 residues long. Germline V gives CDR1 KGHSH, CDR2 LQKENI. With 3 bases removed from V and 7 bases from J, the gap between germline ends came to 13 bases. The CDR3 DNA sequence: TGTGCCAGCTCACCCTCCCTCCACGAGAACACCATATATTTT. Translating gives CASSPSLHENTIYF.

This sequence joins TRBV2 and TRBJ2-1, with unresolved D. This CDR3 has 11 residues. Trimming pared 2 bases from V and 9 bases from J, leaving 5 bases between. CDR1 is SNHLY, CDR2 FYNNEI, per germline. The CDR3 protein is CASSEPGEQFF. The CDR3, as DNA: TGTGCCAGCAGTGAACCCGGTGAGCAGTTCTTC.

The chain joins TRBV30 to TRBJ2-7, with 7 positions matching TRBD2. CDR1 GTSNPN and CDR2 SVGIG come from the germline V gene (reference sequence). CDR3 length: 13 amino acids. V dropped 5 bases and J dropped 4; count of bases not matched to a gene: 8. The CDR3 protein is CAWGSGSRYEQYF. CDR3 coding DNA: TGTGCCTGGGGTAGCGGGTCACGATACGAGCAGTACTTC.

The chain links TRBV7-2 to TRBJ1-2; D may be TRBD1 (6 bases). The CDR3 covers 15 residues. V shed 5 bases and J shed 3 bases, with 16 bases lying between them. Looked up from germline, CDR1 is SGHTA and CDR2 is FQGNSA. The CDR3 region is CASSPRTEAYYGYTF. Written as DNA, the CDR3 is TGTGCCAGCAGCCCCCGGACAGAGGCTTACTATGGCTACACCTTC.

The chain recombines TRBV7-2 with TRBJ2-1; 10 bases align to TRBD2. Germline V gene sequence: CDR1 SGHTA, CDR2 FQGNSA. V shed 5 bases, J shed 6 bases, and the junction held 10 bases outside the gene matches. This CDR3 is 16 amino acids long. The CDR3 nucleotides are TGTGCCAGCAGCGACCTCCTAGCGGGGGCTTTCAATGAGCAGTTCTTC. It translates to CASSDLLAGAFNEQFF. The variable domain in full, with the rest retrieved from reference TRBV7-2 and TRBJ2-1, is GAGVSQSPSNKVTEKGKDVELRCDPISGHTALYWYRQSLGQGLEFLIYFQGNSAPDKSGLPSDRFSAERTGGSVSTLTIQRTQQEDSAVYLCASSDLLAGAFNEQFFGPGTRLTVL.

V and J are TRBV29-1 and TRBJ2-7; 7 bases align to TRBD1. Germline assignment: CDR1 SQVTM and CDR2 ANQGSEA. The CDR3 extends over 12 amino acids. Trimming took 4 bases from V and 6 from J; bases not matched to a gene: 6. The CDR3 DNA sequence: TGCAGCGTTGTTGAGGGGGCTAGCGAGCAGTACTTC. Translation gives CSVVEGASEQYF.

This clone was picked up one time. The chain links TRBV11-3 to TRBJ1-1, with 12 positions matching TRBD1. V shed 4 bases, J shed 4 bases, and the junction held 7 bases outside the gene matches. The CDR3 is made up of 16 amino acids. The germline V gene has CDR1 SGHNT and CDR2 YENEEA. CDR3 nucleotide sequence: TGTGCCAGCAGCTATACCGGGACAGGGGGCGGCACTGAAGCTTTCTTT. The encoded protein is CASSYTGTGGGTEAFF.

This chain's CDR3 is CAHSGQGIYGYTF. In DNA, the CDR3 is TGTGCCCACTCAGGTCAAGGGATATACGGCTACACCTTC. This chain uses TRBV30 with TRBJ1-2; D unclear. Per germline, CDR1 GTSNPN and CDR2 SVGIG (reference sequence). The CDR3 covers 13 residues. Trimming removed 8 bases at V and 8 bases at J, with 21 bases between.

The chain employs TRBV11-3 and TRBJ2-7, with 8 bases matching TRBD1. Germline V CDR1 and CDR2: SGHNT, YENEEA. The CDR3 is made up of 13 amino acids. The V and J ends lost 7 bases and 6 bases, in that order; junction bases with no gene match: 8. The DNA for the CDR3 is TGTGCCAGCACCAAACAGGGGGAGAGCGAGCAGTACTTC. This translates into CASTKQGESEQYF.

The chain carries TRBV23-1 and TRBJ2-5; 9 nucleotides match TRBD1. TRBV23-1 is filed as an ORF, its function uncertain. V shed 8 bases and J 4 bases; nucleotides not matched to a gene: 11. The CDR3 runs 15 residues. CDR3 DNA: TGCGCCAGCGGCCGGGACAGGGTAGTGGGAGAGACCCAGTACTTC. Protein product: CASGRDRVVGETQYF.

V usage is TRBV5-6 and J usage is TRBJ1-2, with a weak D call TRBD1 (5 bases). The CDR3 consists of 15 residues. V lost 7 bases, J lost 2 bases, and 18 bases lay in between. Germline CDR1 reads SGHDT; CDR2 reads YYEEEE. The CDR3 DNA is TGTGCCAGCCGAAAGCGGGGGAGTCGGAACTATGGCTACACCTTC. It is translated as CASRKRGSRNYGYTF.

The gene calls are TRBV6-5 and TRBJ2-1, with no clear D. The CDR3 has 12 amino acids. V was pared by 5 bases and J by 9 bases, with 11 bases between. CDR1 is MNHEY, CDR2 SVGAGI, per germline. CDR3 nucleotides: TGTGCCAGCAGTCCATACAACGGTGAGCAGTTCTTC. Residues: CASSPYNGEQFF.

The CDR3 loop reads CASRTSVSYNEQFF. In DNA form, the CDR3 reads TGTGCCAGTCGGACTAGCGTCTCCTACAATGAGCAGTTCTTC. The gene calls are TRBV19 and TRBJ2-1, with 9 bases identical to TRBD2. The CDR3 covers 14 residues. The V gene's germline CDR1 is LNHDA and CDR2 SQIVND (reference sequence). The V segment lost 8 bases and the J segment 0 bases; nucleotides outside the gene matches: 2. Full variable domain (missing parts from reference TRBV19 and TRBJ2-1): DGGITQSPKYLFRKEGQNVTLSCEQNLNHDAMYWYRQDPGQGLRLIYYSQIVNDFQKGDIAEGYSVSREKKESFPLTVTSAQKNPTAFYLCASRTSVSYNEQFFGPGTRLTVL.

The chain couples TRBV7-9 to TRBJ2-3, with D possibly matching TRBD2 (6 bases). The CDR3 length is 16 residues. Germline V CDR1 and CDR2: SEHNR, FQNEAQ (reference sequence). V dropped 0 bases and J dropped 0 bases, with 10 bases sitting between them. In DNA form, the CDR3 reads TGTGCCAGCAGCTTAGCGGAGGGATATAGCACAGATACGCAGTATTTT. Residues: CASSLAEGYSTDTQYF.

The rearrangement joins TRBV9 to TRBJ2-1; D may be TRBD1 or TRBD2 (5 bases each). The V gene lost 6 bases and the J gene lost 12 bases, with 28 bases spanning the gap. CDR3 length equals 16 residues. CDR1 and CDR2 (germline): SGDLS, YYNGEE. The CDR3 protein is CASTKGTDTRTIGQFF. The CDR3, as DNA: TGTGCCAGCACCAAGGGGACGGACACCAGGACAATAGGGCAGTTCTTC.

This rearrangement joins TRBV28 to TRBJ1-5; TRBD1 might be the D (6 bases). Germline V gene sequence: CDR1 MDHEN, CDR2 SYDVKM. This CDR3 region has 16 residues. V was shortened by 3 bases and J by 5 bases, with 17 bases between the two germline ends. CDR3: CASSFGLQGRYQPQHF. The CDR3 DNA reads TGTGCCAGCAGTTTCGGTTTACAGGGACGCTATCAGCCCCAGCATTTT.

J is TRBJ2-7 and V is TRBV30; 9 bases are shared with TRBD2. Losses at the gene ends were 2 bases for V and 0 bases for J; bases not matched to a gene: 14. The CDR3 extends over 18 amino acids. Germline CDR1 reads GTSNPN; CDR2 reads SVGIG (reference sequence). The CDR3 spells CAWSQDLGLAGSSYEQYF. Written as DNA, the CDR3 is TGTGCCTGGAGTCAAGATTTAGGGCTAGCGGGGAGCTCCTACGAGCAGTACTTC.

This clone was seen more than once but under ten times. The V call is TRBV10-3, the J call TRBJ2-4; D gene unclear. Trimming removed 0 bases from V and 5 bases from J, with 11 bases in between. The germline V gene encodes CDR1 ENHRY and CDR2 SYGVKD. The CDR3 is made up of 15 amino acids. This CDR3 is CAISESGIGENIQYF. For the CDR3, the DNA is TGTGCCATCAGTGAGTCTGGGATCGGCGAAAACATTCAGTACTTC.

The rearrangement links TRBV11-3 to TRBJ2-3; D may correspond to TRBD1 or TRBD2 (5 bases each). The CDR3 runs 16 residues. Trimming pared 5 bases from V and 4 bases from J, leaving 19 bases between. Germline V gives CDR1 SGHNT, CDR2 YENEEA. The CDR3 protein is CASSVLGRMSADTQYF. For the CDR3, the DNA is TGTGCCAGCAGCGTCTTGGGACGCATGTCGGCAGATACGCAGTATTTT.

The chain carries TRBV5-4 and TRBJ1-1, with a tentative D call TRBD1 (6 bases). V was clipped by 4 bases and J by 4 bases, with 14 bases between them. There are 14 residues in the CDR3. Germline V gives CDR1 SGHNT, CDR2 YYREEE (reference sequence). This chain's CDR3 is CASSGRGRGTEAFF. For the CDR3, the DNA is TGTGCCAGCAGCGGCAGGGGCAGGGGCACTGAAGCTTTCTTT.

The rearrangement uses TRBV29-1 and TRBJ1-4; D unresolved. The CDR3 is made up of 13 amino acids. V was shortened by 7 bases and J by 0 bases, with 9 bases between the two germline ends. Germline V gene data show CDR1 as SQVTM and CDR2 as ANQGSEA. The DNA for the CDR3 is TGCAGCGCTGTGGGAGCAACTAATGAAAAACTGTTTTTT. Its protein is CSAVGATNEKLFF.

The chain employs TRBV7-2 and TRBJ2-7, with 8 bases fitting TRBD2. This CDR3 has 15 amino acids. The ends lost 5 bases at V and 0 bases at J; junction bases unmatched: 6. Germline V gives CDR1 SGHTA, CDR2 FQGNSA. In nucleotides, the CDR3 is TGTGCCAGCAGCGTTAGCGGGACCCACTCCTACGAGCAGTACTTC. This sequence encodes CASSVSGTHSYEQYF.

This chain uses TRBV6-5 with TRBJ1-3, with D uncertain. This CDR3 is built from 14 residues. The germline gives CDR1 MNHEY, CDR2 SVGAGI. Trimming took off 6 bases at V and 4 bases at J, with 13 bases between the two ends. CDR3 amino acids: CASRSSFLGNTIYF. The CDR3 DNA reads as TGTGCCAGCAGGTCCTCTTTTTTGGGAAACACCATATATTTT.

This chain connects TRBV30 to TRBJ2-3; no clear D. Trimming took 2 bases from V and 0 from J, leaving 6 bases between them. Germline-derived CDR1 and CDR2 are GTSNPN and SVGIG (reference sequence). This CDR3 is built from 13 residues. CDR3 DNA: TGTGCCTGGAGTCGCCCTAGCACAGATACGCAGTATTTT. Amino acid sequence: CAWSRPSTDTQYF.

This chain links TRBV14 with TRBJ1-2, with TRBD1 matching over 8 bases. J was trimmed by 8 bases and V by 1 base; bases with no gene match: 6. Germline CDR1 SGHDN, CDR2 FVKESK. The CDR3 length is 14 residues. CDR3 bases: TGTGCCAGCAGCCAAGTTGGCAGGGGGCGAGGCTACACCTTC. It codes for CASSQVGRGRGYTF.

The CDR3, as DNA: TGCGCCAGCAGCTTGGTGGGGGCGTATGGAAACACCATATATTTT. Translating it yields CASSLVGAYGNTIYF. The rearrangement joins TRBV5-1 to TRBJ1-3; D might be TRBD1 (6 bases). Germline CDR1 and CDR2: SGHRS and YFSETQ. CDR3 length equals 15 residues. V lost 0 bases and J lost 3, with 10 bases in between.

The rearrangement uses TRBV19 and TRBJ1-1; D is unclear. Germline V gene data show CDR1 as LNHDA and CDR2 as SQIVND (reference sequence). This CDR3 has 15 amino acids. Trimming stripped 3 bases from V and 1 base from J, with 12 bases between. CDR3 sequence (DNA): TGTGCCAGTAGTATTCCCCAGACTAAGAACACTGAAGCTTTCTTT. Its protein is CASSIPQTKNTEAFF.